The source of this T cell receptor (beta chain) is a study of cytomegalovirus exposure and HLA in healthy donors. Across the study: A subsequent analysis reported that the 120 validation repertoires were produced on the same platform that had also been used for the approximately 700 first-cohort repertoires. Whole-study results and caveats: Overall, about 160 TCR beta chains were annotated as cytomegalovirus-associated.

The V gene lost 4 bases and the J gene lost 4 bases, with 4 bases spanning the gap. The CDR3 is 11 amino acids. Germline V CDR1 and CDR2: MNHEY, SVGAGI. The data were produced by immunoSEQ multiplex PCR, yet TCRdb's version contains in-frame clones alone and is incomplete. This table holds 71,000 or so clones, around 95% found once. With regard to this clone: Antigen specificity is unknown. Likely a read error: the CDR3 ends without its conserved phenylalanine or tryptophan.

The sample consisted of PBMCs. This rearrangement joins TRBV6-5 to TRBJ1-1; unclear D gene. The TCR originated in a man between 18 and 29 years old in good health and CMV-seropositive. CDR3 amino acids: CASSSLTEAFL. In DNA, the CDR3 is TGTGCCAGCAGTTCGCTCACTGAAGCTTTCCTT.